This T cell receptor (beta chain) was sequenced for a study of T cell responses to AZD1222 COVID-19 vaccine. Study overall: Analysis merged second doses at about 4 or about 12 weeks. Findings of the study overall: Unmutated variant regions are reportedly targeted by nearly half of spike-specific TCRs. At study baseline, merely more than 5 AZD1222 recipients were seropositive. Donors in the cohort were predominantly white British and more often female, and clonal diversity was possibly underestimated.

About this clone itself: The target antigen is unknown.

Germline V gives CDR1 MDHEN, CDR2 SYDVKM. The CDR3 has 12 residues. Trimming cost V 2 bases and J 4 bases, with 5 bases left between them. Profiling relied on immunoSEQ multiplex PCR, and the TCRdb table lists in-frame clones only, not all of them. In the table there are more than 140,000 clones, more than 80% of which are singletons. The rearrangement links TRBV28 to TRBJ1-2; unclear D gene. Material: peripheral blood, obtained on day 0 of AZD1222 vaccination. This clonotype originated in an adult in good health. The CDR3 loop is CASSLTFYGYTF. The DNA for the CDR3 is TGTGCCAGCAGTTTAACCTTCTATGGCTACACCTTC.